Below, 25 T cell receptor beta chains from the same sample are listed, as sequenced in a study of CD4+ T cells in melanoma. Assay used: immunoSEQ multiplex PCR; TCRdb lists only in-frame clones, some missing. In the table there are around 130,000 clones, around nine tenths of which are singletons. These receptors were collected from a human donor with melanoma.

This rearrangement joins TRBV6-5 to TRBJ2-3, with unresolved D. V was pared by 5 bases and J by 7 bases, with 16 bases between. Germline V gene data show CDR1 as MNHEY and CDR2 as SVGAGI. The CDR3 contains 14 residues. The CDR3 coding sequence is TGTGCCAGCAGTAACCTAGTGGTCGGAAATACGCAGTATTTT. Translation gives CASSNLVVGNTQYF.

This chain uses TRBV2 with TRBJ1-1, with unresolved D. The V gene lost 3 bases and the J gene lost 1 base, with 21 bases spanning the gap. Germline loops: CDR1 SNHLY, CDR2 FYNNEI. The CDR3 spans 18 residues. The CDR3 bases are TGTGCCAGCAGTGATGGCCTCCCCCTGGCAGGCCGGAACACTGAAGCTTTCTTT. Translating gives CASSDGLPLAGRNTEAFF.

This chain links TRBV9 with TRBJ2-2; maybe TRBD2 (7 bases). Germline V lookup: CDR1 SGDLS, CDR2 YYNGEE. This CDR3 spans 15 amino acids. V shed 0 bases and J shed 5 bases, with 11 bases lying between them. CDR3 in amino acids: CASSVGGGLTGELFF. The CDR3 nucleotides read TGTGCCAGCAGCGTAGGGGGGGGCCTGACCGGGGAGCTGTTTTTT.

The chain carries TRBV7-9 and TRBJ1-5; D may be TRBD1 (5 bases). Trimming stripped 2 bases from V and 5 bases from J, with 10 bases between. Germline V lookup: CDR1 SEHNR, CDR2 FQNEAQ (reference sequence). This CDR3 is 14 amino acids long. The CDR3 loop reads CASSLTSGDQPQHF. The CDR3 DNA reads as TGTGCCAGCAGCTTAACATCGGGGGATCAGCCCCAGCATTTT.

The rearrangement uses TRBV18 and TRBJ2-7; 7 bases fit TRBD2. V dropped 5 bases and J dropped 2; count of bases not matched to a gene: 9. The CDR3 loop spans 15 amino acids. Germline V gene data show CDR1 as KGHSH and CDR2 as LQKENI. CDR3 loop: CASSTARGEPYEQYF. The CDR3 bases are TGTGCCAGCTCAACAGCTCGGGGGGAGCCCTACGAGCAGTACTTC. The entire variable domain, with the rest obtained from reference TRBV18 and TRBJ2-7, is as follows: NAGVMQNPRHLVRRRGQEARLRCSPMKGHSHVYWYRQLPEEGLKFMVYLQKENIIDESGMPKERFSAEFPKEGPSILRIQQVVRGDSAAYFCASSTARGEPYEQYFGPGTRLTVT.

This clone was detected only once. The chain is built from TRBV10-2 and TRBJ2-1, with a possible D match to TRBD2 (6 bases). This CDR3 contains 15 residues. The V gene lost 4 bases and the J gene lost 0 bases, with 10 bases spanning the gap. Germline V gene lookup returns CDR1 WSHSY and CDR2 SAAADI. This CDR3 reads CASSAGGSSYNEQFF. CDR3 nucleotide sequence: TGCGCCAGCAGTGCTGGGGGGAGCTCCTACAATGAGCAGTTCTTC.

This chain connects TRBV2 to TRBJ1-2, with a tentative D call TRBD1 (5 bases). The germline gives CDR1 SNHLY, CDR2 FYNNEI. V shed 7 bases and J shed 3 bases, with 9 bases lying between them. The CDR3 is 12 amino acids. CDR3 protein: CASTGNDYGYTF. Written as DNA, the CDR3 is TGTGCCAGCACAGGGAATGACTATGGCTACACCTTC.

The chain couples TRBV11-2 to TRBJ2-3, with TRBD2 identical over 10 bases. J gave up 0 bases and V 0 bases, and 6 bases lay outside the gene matches. CDR1 is SGHAT and CDR2 is FQNNGV in the germline V gene. This CDR3 is built from 18 residues. CDR3 sequence (DNA): TGTGCCAGCAGCTTAGATAGGCCTAGCGGGGGCAGCACAGATACGCAGTATTTT. Translating it yields CASSLDRPSGGSTDTQYF.

This clone is a singleton in its sample. This chain connects TRBV9 to TRBJ2-1; TRBD2 might be the D (5 bases). This CDR3 region has 13 residues. The germline V gene encodes CDR1 SGDLS and CDR2 YYNGEE. The V end lost 0 bases, the J end lost 6 bases, and 7 bases lay between the germline ends. The CDR3 reads CASSVEGVNEQFF. As DNA, the CDR3 is TGTGCCAGCAGCGTAGAGGGAGTCAATGAGCAGTTCTTC.

V and J are TRBV29-1 and TRBJ2-7; D uncertain. Germline lookup yields CDR1 SQVTM and CDR2 ANQGSEA. With 4 bases removed from V and 0 bases from J, the gap between germline ends came to 10 bases. The CDR3 runs 13 residues. CDR3 loop: CSVVAVSSYEQYF. Here the CDR3 DNA reads TGCAGCGTTGTCGCCGTGAGCTCCTACGAGCAGTACTTC.

This chain's CDR3 is CASSLVGGSGYTF. The CDR3 region has the DNA TGTGCCAGCAGCTTAGTCGGTGGGAGCGGCTACACCTTC. The chain links TRBV7-6 to TRBJ1-2; D gene unclear. The CDR3 covers 13 residues. Trimming pared 1 base from V and 8 bases from J, leaving 11 bases between. Germline CDR1 reads SGHVS; CDR2 reads FNYEAQ.

The chain combines TRBV5-1 with TRBJ2-7; 9 positions match TRBD1. From germline, CDR1 is SGHRS and CDR2 YFSETQ. V lost 0 bases, J lost 5 bases, and 15 bases stayed unmatched. The CDR3 contains 18 residues. CDR3 sequence reads: CASSLDRGHGLSPDEQYF. As DNA, the CDR3 is TGCGCCAGCAGCTTGGACAGGGGGCATGGGCTTAGTCCGGACGAGCAGTACTTC.

The rearrangement joins TRBV18 to TRBJ2-7; 10 nucleotides line up with TRBD1. With V trimmed by 3 bases and J by 5 bases, 7 bases remained unmatched. In germline, CDR1 is KGHSH, CDR2 LQKENI. The CDR3 spans 15 residues. The CDR3 nucleotides are TGTGCCAGCTCACCTACCGGGACAGGGGTGCACGAGCAGTACTTC. Translation: CASSPTGTGVHEQYF.

The rearrangement joins TRBV18 to TRBJ2-7, with 7 bases fitting TRBD1. With 2 bases clipped from V and 0 bases from J, the junction kept 1 base outside the gene matches. The CDR3 is 14 residues long. Germline lookup yields CDR1 KGHSH and CDR2 LQKENI. The CDR3 coding sequence is TGTGCCAGCTCACCATGGGACAGCTCCTACGAGCAGTACTTC. Encoded protein: CASSPWDSSYEQYF.

The chain has TRBV19 and TRBJ1-2; D may be TRBD1 (6 bases). Between the trimmed V and J ends, which lost 6 bases and 6 bases, there was a span of 20 bases. Germline-derived CDR1 and CDR2 are LNHDA and SQIVND (reference sequence). The length of the CDR3 is 15 residues. The CDR3: CASRLRDTPLDGYTF. CDR3 nucleotide sequence: TGTGCCAGTAGACTCCGGGACACCCCCTTGGATGGCTACACCTTC.

V usage is TRBV10-1 and J usage is TRBJ2-7; either TRBD1 or TRBD2 may supply D (5 bases each). Germline V gene lookup returns CDR1 WNHNN and CDR2 SYGVQD (reference sequence). V was trimmed by 8 bases and J by 3 bases, leaving 20 bases between them. This CDR3 is 15 amino acids long. CDR3: CASLSGSPGLYEQYF. The CDR3, as DNA: TGCGCCAGCCTTTCGGGGAGCCCGGGGCTCTACGAGCAGTACTTC.

This clone occurred a few times. J is TRBJ2-5 and V is TRBV6-5; 8 bases are a match to TRBD1. The CDR3 contains 14 residues. CDR1 and CDR2 (germline): MNHEY, SVGAGI. The junction had 6 bases not matched to a gene; V was cut back by 5 bases and J by 4 bases. CDR3 sequence: CASSTTGGGETQYF. CDR3 coding DNA: TGTGCCAGCAGTACAACAGGGGGAGGAGAGACCCAGTACTTC.

The chain combines TRBV6-1 with TRBJ1-1; D unresolved. There are 14 residues in the CDR3. Trimming took 6 bases from V and 1 from J, leaving 12 bases between them. Per germline, CDR1 MNHNS and CDR2 SASEGT. CDR3 bases: TGTGCCAGCAGCCCCGTCGCAGCGAACACTGAAGCTTTCTTT. As protein: CASSPVAANTEAFF.

The V call is TRBV7-2, the J call TRBJ1-1, with a weak D call TRBD1 (5 bases). The CDR3 covers 15 residues. CDR1 SGHTA and CDR2 FQGNSA come from the germline V gene. The germline V and J ends were trimmed by 7 bases and 7 bases, with 22 bases remaining between them. CDR3 sequence: CASTPQVRELSEAFF. Written as DNA, the CDR3 is TGTGCCAGCACCCCTCAAGTCAGGGAACTGAGTGAAGCTTTCTTT.

V is TRBV15 and J is TRBJ2-3, with 7 nucleotides matching TRBD1. The CDR3 is made up of 15 amino acids. The trim removed 3 bases at V and 1 base at J, leaving 4 bases unmatched. Germline V gene sequence: CDR1 LNHNV, CDR2 YYDKDF (reference sequence). CDR3 DNA: TGTGCCACCAGCAGGGACAGGTGGGGCACAGATACGCAGTATTTT. Protein sequence: CATSRDRWGTDTQYF.

This clone was counted a single time. V and J are TRBV6-5 and TRBJ2-3; D not resolved. The CDR3 contains 13 residues. Trimming took 8 bases from V and 2 from J, leaving 11 bases between them. CDR1 MNHEY and CDR2 SVGAGI come from the germline V gene. CDR3 amino acids: CASRRSITDTQYF. Here the CDR3 DNA reads TGTGCCAGCCGACGCTCGATCACAGATACGCAGTATTTT.

The chain employs TRBV11-2 and TRBJ1-1; D uncertain. CDR3 size: 17 residues. The germline CDR1 and CDR2 sequences are SGHAT and FQNNGV. Deletions cut 1 base from V and 5 bases from J, with 20 bases between. The CDR3 sequence: CASSLGRSASGETEAFF. The CDR3 DNA follows: TGTGCCAGCAGCTTAGGGCGGTCGGCCAGTGGGGAAACTGAAGCTTTCTTT.

On this clone itself: A read error may account for a junction end that differs from germline. The V gene is TRBV2, the J gene TRBJ1-1; a weak D match, TRBD1 (5 bases). The germline V gene has CDR1 SNHLY and CDR2 FYNNEI. The CDR3 is 13 residues long. CDR3 sequence: CASSEALSGGRRF. The DNA for the CDR3 is TGTGCCAGCAGTGAAGCGCTATCCGGGGGACGCCGGTTT.

The gene calls are TRBV11-2 and TRBJ1-2; a weak D match, TRBD1 (6 bases). CDR3 length: 16 amino acids. Trimming pared 5 bases from V and 0 bases from J, leaving 16 bases between. The germline CDR1 and CDR2 sequences are SGHAT and FQNNGV. The CDR3 loop reads CASSPGRGATNYGYTF. The CDR3 DNA reads TGTGCCAGCAGCCCAGGGCGGGGGGCCACTAACTATGGCTACACCTTC.

V usage is TRBV7-3 and J usage is TRBJ2-5; D uncertain. This CDR3 has 15 residues. Trimming took 5 bases from V and 4 from J, leaving 17 bases between them. Germline CDR1 is SGHTA and CDR2 is FQGTGA. The CDR3 region is CASSVNVGPPETQYF. CDR3 nucleotide sequence: TGTGCCAGCAGCGTGAACGTTGGGCCCCCAGAGACCCAGTACTTC.